These T cell receptor beta chains were read from a single sample in a study of PD-L1 blockade in urothelial cancer. Assay used: immunoSEQ multiplex PCR; TCRdb lists only in-frame clones, some missing. The sample has around 45,000 clones; 75% to 85% are singletons. The sample was PBMCs, taken around atezolizumab (anti-PD-L1) treatment. These receptors were obtained from a man in his sixties with urothelial cancer. Each CDR3 is given with its conserved first and last residue. The order of the fields is D gene, V gene, J gene, clone size, CDR3 protein, CDR3 DNA. D genes are given only for firm matches. Clone size is given for some rows only: seen once, a few or many times, or a class if the clone is expanded.

TRBD1,TRBV4-1,TRBJ2-3,.,CASSQRTTGGGTDTQYF,TGCGCCAGCAGCCAAAGGACAACAGGGGGCGGCACAGATACGCAGTATTTT
.,TRBV7-2,TRBJ2-7,.,CASSLVRYEQYF,TGTGCCAGCAGCTTAGTACGGTACGAGCAGTACTTC
.,TRBV19,TRBJ1-4,.,CASSISAGGEKLFF,TGTGCCAGTAGCATCAGCGCCGGGGGGGAAAAACTGTTTTTT
.,TRBV19,TRBJ2-4,once,CASRNFGAKNIQYF,TGTGCCAGTAGGAACTTCGGGGCCAAAAACATTCAGTACTTC
TRBD2,TRBV4-3,TRBJ2-5,once,CASSPRRREGETQYF,TGCGCCAGCAGCCCCCGCCGCAGGGAGGGAGAGACCCAGTACTTC
.,TRBV27,TRBJ2-5,.,CASSPRYYQETQYF,TGTGCCAGCAGCCCTCGCTACTACCAAGAGACCCAGTACTTC
TRBD1,TRBV10-3,TRBJ1-1,.,CAIRATDRDGTEAFF,TGTGCCATCAGAGCGACAGACAGGGATGGAACTGAAGCTTTCTTT
.,TRBV5-4,TRBJ1-4,.,CASSLASRSAEKLFF,TGTGCCAGCAGCTTGGCCAGCAGGTCCGCTGAAAAACTGTTTTTT
.,TRBV28,TRBJ2-3,.,CASSLSPGQDTQYF,TGTGCCAGCAGTTTATCGCCAGGGCAAGATACGCAGTATTTT
.,TRBV5-5,TRBJ2-5,.,CASSLSSGQETQYF,TGTGCCAGCAGCTTGAGTAGCGGTCAAGAGACCCAGTACTTC
TRBD1,TRBV29-1,TRBJ1-2,.,CSVDEGAKAYGYTF,TGCAGCGTTGACGAGGGGGCGAAAGCTTATGGCTACACCTTC
TRBD1,TRBV5-1,TRBJ2-7,.,CASSLGTGVGEQYF,TGCGCCAGCAGCTTAGGGACAGGGGTAGGAGAGCAGTACTTC
.,TRBV29-1,TRBJ1-1,.,CSVGAGTPNTEAFF,TGCAGCGTTGGAGCCGGGACACCGAACACTGAAGCTTTCTTT
.,TRBV6-1,TRBJ1-6,once,CASSVILAHSYNSPLHF,TGTGCCAGCAGTGTGATACTCGCCCACTCCTATAATTCACCCCTCCACTTT
.,TRBV10-1,TRBJ2-7,once,CASSEARDYEQYF,TGCGCCAGCAGTGAAGCCAGGGACTACGAGCAGTACTTC
TRBD1,TRBV6-5,TRBJ1-2,.,CASRGQGTYTF,TGTGCCAGCAGGGGACAGGGTACCTACACCTTC
.,TRBV13,TRBJ1-5,.,CASSKGVQPQHF,TGTGCCAGCAGCAAAGGAGTTCAGCCCCAGCATTTT
TRBD2,TRBV5-1,TRBJ2-5,.,CASSLSGGQETQYF,TGCGCCAGCAGCTTGAGCGGGGGGCAAGAGACCCAGTACTTC
.,TRBV28,TRBJ1-2,.,CASSLSAPGQVHGYTF,TGTGCCAGCAGTTTATCTGCCCCTGGGCAAGTCCATGGCTACACCTTC
TRBD1,TRBV7-9,TRBJ1-6,.,CASSSDQGDVSPLHF,TGTGCCAGCAGCTCTGATCAGGGGGATGTGTCACCCCTCCACTTT
TRBD2,TRBV29-1,TRBJ2-7,few,CSVRGGYEQYF,TGCAGCGTTCGGGGGGGATACGAGCAGTACTTC
.,TRBV28,TRBJ2-7,.,CATKGVPLYEQYF,TGTGCCACCAAGGGGGTACCACTCTACGAGCAGTACTTC
.,TRBV5-1,TRBJ1-1,.,CASSTGTYMNTEAFF,TGCGCCAGCAGCACCGGGACATATATGAACACTGAAGCTTTCTTT
.,TRBV30,TRBJ1-1,.,CAWNDRGSTRAFF,TGTGCCTGGAACGATCGGGGTTCAACGAGAGCTTTCTTT
TRBD2,TRBV7-9,TRBJ2-1,.,CASSVSGSTNEQFF,TGTGCCAGCAGCGTTAGCGGGAGTACGAATGAGCAGTTCTTC
TRBD2,TRBV18,TRBJ2-1,.,CASSPRSGGAANEQFF,TGTGCCAGCTCACCTCGAAGCGGGGGGGCCGCCAATGAGCAGTTCTTC
TRBD1,TRBV27,TRBJ2-7,.,CASSYRTGGYEQYF,TGTGCCAGCAGTTATCGGACAGGGGGCTACGAGCAGTACTTC
.,TRBV5-1,TRBJ1-4,.,CASSLGSNNEKLFF,TGCGCCAGCAGCTTGGGGAGTAATAATGAAAAACTGTTTTTT
TRBD1,TRBV7-2,TRBJ2-1,.,CASSPDRGLYNEQFF,TGTGCCAGCAGCCCGGACAGGGGACTTTACAATGAGCAGTTCTTC
.,TRBV19,TRBJ1-2,.,CATSRDFSYGYTF,TGTGCCACCTCGCGAGACTTTTCCTATGGCTACACCTTC
TRBD1,TRBV6-1,TRBJ2-1,.,CASNAGGDEQFF,TGTGCCAGCAACGCAGGGGGCGATGAGCAGTTCTTC
TRBD1,TRBV5-6,TRBJ1-3,few,CASSLDGTGRSGNTIYF,TGTGCCAGCAGCTTGGATGGGACAGGCCGCTCTGGAAACACCATATATTTT
.,TRBV28,TRBJ2-7,.,CASSLPIGYEQYF,TGTGCCAGCAGCCTTCCTATTGGCTACGAGCAGTACTTC
.,TRBV6-4,TRBJ2-1,.,CASSPDIYYNEQFF,TGTGCCAGCAGTCCGGACATATACTACAATGAGCAGTTCTTC
.,TRBV7-8,TRBJ1-3,.,CAGFPGEGVGGNTIYF,TGTGCCGGGTTCCCAGGGGAAGGGGTAGGTGGAAACACCATATATTTT
.,TRBV6-1,TRBJ1-4,.,CASSDLATNEKLFF,TGTGCCAGCAGTGACCTCGCAACTAATGAAAAACTGTTTTTT
.,TRBV5-8,TRBJ1-5,.,CASSWGQPQHF,TGTGCCAGCAGCTGGGGCCAGCCCCAGCATTTT
TRBD1,TRBV29-1,TRBJ2-7,.,CSTRTGGYEQYF,TGCAGCACACGGACAGGGGGGTACGAGCAGTACTTC
.,TRBV4-3,TRBJ1-1,.,CASSSQGGDTEAFF,TGCGCCAGCAGCTCTCAGGGAGGTGACACTGAAGCTTTCTTT
.,TRBV18,TRBJ1-1,.,CASSGAAATLNTEAFF,TGTGCCAGCTCGGGGGCAGCGGCAACTCTGAACACTGAAGCTTTCTTT
TRBD1,TRBV6-5,TRBJ2-2,.,CASSYGQGDTGELFF,TGTGCCAGCAGTTACGGACAGGGGGACACCGGGGAGCTGTTTTTT
.,TRBV20-1,TRBJ2-5,.,CSQGVDTQYF,TGCAGTCAAGGGGTCGACACGCAGTACTTC
.,TRBV7-2,TRBJ2-3,.,CASSSGHTTDTQYF,TGTGCCAGCAGCTCCGGACATACCACAGATACGCAGTATTTT
.,TRBV28,TRBJ1-4,.,CASSGQRANEKLFF,TGTGCCAGCAGTGGCCAGCGTGCTAATGAAAAACTGTTTTTT
.,TRBV15,TRBJ1-1,.,CATSRGYGESTEAFF,TGTGCCACCAGCAGAGGGTACGGTGAGTCCACTGAAGCTTTCTTT
TRBD1,TRBV5-4,TRBJ2-2,.,CASSPPGPGQGSGELFF,TGTGCCAGCAGCCCCCCAGGCCCGGGACAGGGGAGCGGGGAGCTGTTTTTT
TRBD1,TRBV5-1,TRBJ2-7,.,CASSHREGQALFLSYEQYF,TGCGCCAGCAGTCATCGTGAGGGACAGGCCCTCTTTCTCTCCTACGAGCAGTACTTC
TRBD2,TRBV5-1,TRBJ2-1,.,CASSLLAGGNEQFF,TGCGCCAGCAGCCTTCTGGCGGGAGGCAATGAGCAGTTCTTC
.,TRBV2,TRBJ1-3,once,CASSDVGNTIYF,TGTGCCAGCAGTGACGTGGGAAACACCATATATTTT
.,TRBV2,TRBJ2-7,.,CASNRDSAYEQYF,TGTGCCAGCAATAGGGACTCAGCCTACGAGCAGTACTTC
TRBD2,TRBV9,TRBJ2-5,.,CASAGGPETQYF,TGTGCCAGCGCGGGAGGGCCGGAGACCCAGTACTTC
.,TRBV5-4,TRBJ2-3,few,CASSLSTDTQYF,TGTGCCAGCAGCCTCAGCACAGATACGCAGTATTTT
TRBD1,TRBV5-6,TRBJ2-7,.,CASSRRTGGYREQYF,TGTGCCAGCAGCCGCCGGACAGGGGGCTACCGTGAGCAGTACTTC
.,TRBV5-1,TRBJ2-6,.,CASSLDQGIAANVLTF,TGCGCCAGCAGCTTGGACCAGGGGATCGCCGCCAACGTCCTGACTTTC
.,TRBV9,TRBJ2-5,.,CASSVGQVDETQYF,TGTGCCAGCAGCGTAGGACAGGTTGACGAGACCCAGTACTTC
.,TRBV11-2,TRBJ2-3,.,CASSPPSDTQYF,TGTGCCAGCAGCCCCCCCTCGGATACGCAGTATTTT
TRBD1,TRBV5-1,TRBJ1-1,few,CASSEGQGEAFF,TGCGCCAGCAGCGAAGGACAGGGTGAAGCTTTCTTT
TRBD2,TRBV11-1,TRBJ2-3,.,CASSDERDEYTQYF,TGTGCCAGCAGCGATGAGCGGGATGAATATACGCAGTATTTT
.,TRBV6-4,TRBJ2-2,.,CASSEGHDTGELFF,TGTGCCAGCAGTGAGGGACACGACACCGGGGAGCTGTTTTTT